This TCR beta chain was sequenced during a study of PD-1 blockade in classical Hodgkin lymphoma. Study-level information: Patients were administered nivolumab (3 mg/kg intravenously) every 2 weeks.

This clone came up once. What it binds is unknown. Profiling relied on immunoSEQ multiplex PCR, and the TCRdb table lists in-frame clones only, not all of them. Of about 14,000 clones listed, more than 85% are singletons. Each patient experienced a relapse that followed autologous stem cell transplantation, and brentuximab vedotin exposure varied. Study-wide results and limits: Possible causes of repertoire differences, disease activity or prior therapy, remain undefined. Excluded were patients who started nivolumab under 1 year after ASCT, a group that had lower diversity. Baseline diversity was lower in partial responders and progressors than complete responders.

This sequence was found in a human donor with classical Hodgkin lymphoma. Sequencing was performed on peripheral blood mononuclear cells (PBMCs), taken at baseline.

The CDR3 nucleotides are TGTGCCAGCAGCCCTATCCGCTATCGGGGATGGGACACTGAAGCTTTCTTT. This codes for CASSPIRYRGWDTEAFF. The chain couples TRBV7-9 to TRBJ1-1; D is unclear. CDR1 SEHNR and CDR2 FQNEAQ come from the germline V gene (reference sequence). CDR3 size: 17 residues. V was shortened by 5 bases and J by 3 bases, with 22 bases between the two germline ends.